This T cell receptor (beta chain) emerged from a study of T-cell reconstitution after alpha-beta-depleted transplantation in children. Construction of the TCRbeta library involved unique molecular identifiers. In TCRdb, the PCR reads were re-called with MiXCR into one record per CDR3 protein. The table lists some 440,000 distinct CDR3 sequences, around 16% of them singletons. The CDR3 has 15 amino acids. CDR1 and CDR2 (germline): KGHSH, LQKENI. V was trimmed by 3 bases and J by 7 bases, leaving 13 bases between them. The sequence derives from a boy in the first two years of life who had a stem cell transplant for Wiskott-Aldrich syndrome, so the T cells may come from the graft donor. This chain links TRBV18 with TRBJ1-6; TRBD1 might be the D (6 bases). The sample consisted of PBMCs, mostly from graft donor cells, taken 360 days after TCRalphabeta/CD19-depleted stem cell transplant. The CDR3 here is CASSPIDRRNSPLHF. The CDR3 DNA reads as TGTGCCAGCTCACCTATCGACAGGAGGAATTCACCCCTCCACTTT.